This T cell receptor beta chain derives from a study of somatic mutations in cytotoxic T cells in rheumatoid arthritis. Sequencing was performed with immunoSEQ multiplex PCR; in TCRdb, only in-frame clones are kept and a portion is missing. In the table there are about 26,000 clones, 82% of which are singletons. The V and J ends lost 4 bases and 0 bases respectively, with 17 bases between them. Germline CDR1 and CDR2: LNHDA and SQIVND (reference sequence). The CDR3 is made up of 17 amino acids. Sequencing input: CD8+ T cells sorted from blood. This sequence joins TRBV19 and TRBJ2-3, with D perhaps TRBD1 or TRBD2 (5 bases each). The clonotype was recovered from a man aged 50-60 years in good health. The CDR3 DNA follows: TGTGCCAGTAGTAGGCTACCCGGGACGACGAGCACAGATACGCAGTATTTT. Translated, it gives CASSRLPGTTSTDTQYF.